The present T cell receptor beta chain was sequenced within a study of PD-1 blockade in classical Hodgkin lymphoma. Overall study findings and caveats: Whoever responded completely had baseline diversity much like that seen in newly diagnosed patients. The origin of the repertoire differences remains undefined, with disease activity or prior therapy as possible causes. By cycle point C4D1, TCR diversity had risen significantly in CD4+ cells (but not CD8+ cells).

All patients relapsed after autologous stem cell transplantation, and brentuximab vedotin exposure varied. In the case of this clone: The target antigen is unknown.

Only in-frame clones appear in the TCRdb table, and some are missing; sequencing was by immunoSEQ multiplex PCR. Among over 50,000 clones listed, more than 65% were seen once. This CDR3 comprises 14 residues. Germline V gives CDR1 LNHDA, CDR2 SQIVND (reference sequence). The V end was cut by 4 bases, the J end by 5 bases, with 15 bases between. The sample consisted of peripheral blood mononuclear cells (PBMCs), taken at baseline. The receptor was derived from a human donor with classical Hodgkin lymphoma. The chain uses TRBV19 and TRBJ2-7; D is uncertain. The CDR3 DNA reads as TGTGCCAGTAGTACCACCCGGTTCATGAACGAGCAGTACTTC. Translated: CASSTTRFMNEQYF.